The 23 T cell receptor beta chains reported below all come from one sample, sequenced in a study of siplizumab effects on memory and regulatory T cells. Data came from immunoSEQ multiplex PCR; TCRdb stores just in-frame clones and leaves some out. The repertoire holds 15,000 to 20,000 clones, 46% seen once, with about 5.3% in the top ten. These receptors' antigens are unknown. The authors kept the mixed lymphocyte reaction cells in coculture at 37°C for over five days. The sequenced material came from CFSE-low (dividing) CD4+ T cells sorted from an allogeneic mixed lymphocyte reaction. The receptors were gathered from a human donor in good health; the cells came from an allogeneic mixed lymphocyte reaction.

V is TRBV19 and J is TRBJ2-5; 9 positions match TRBD1. Germline assignment: CDR1 LNHDA and CDR2 SQIVND (reference sequence). The CDR3 contains 13 residues. The V gene end was trimmed by 6 bases and the J gene end by 2 bases; junction bases not matched to a gene: 1. The CDR3 sequence: CASRGTGQETQYF. The CDR3 DNA is TGTGCCAGTAGGGGGACAGGGCAAGAGACCCAGTACTTC.

The sample holds one count of this clone. The V gene is TRBV6-5, the J gene TRBJ1-5; D remains unclear. Germline-derived CDR1 and CDR2 are MNHEY and SVGAGI. Trimming removed 6 bases at V and 8 bases at J, with 14 bases between. CDR3 size: 13 residues. The CDR3 loop reads CASRRIGAEPQHF. The CDR3 bases are TGTGCCAGCAGGAGGATCGGCGCTGAGCCCCAGCATTTT.

The chain is built from TRBV5-5 and TRBJ1-4; tentatively, D is TRBD1 (6 bases). The ends were cut back, 4 bases at V and 7 bases at J, with 17 bases in the middle. CDR3 size: 15 residues. The germline V gene has CDR1 SGHKS and CDR2 YYEKEE (reference sequence). The CDR3 nucleotides read TGTGCCAGCAGCCTCCTTTACCAGGGGTCTGAAAAACTGTTTTTT. This translates into CASSLLYQGSEKLFF.

This clone occurred a few times. The chain joins TRBV19 to TRBJ2-3, with 7 bases aligning to TRBD2. Germline CDR1 is LNHDA and CDR2 is SQIVND (reference sequence). With V trimmed by 6 bases and J by 2 bases, 8 bases remained unmatched. The CDR3 spans 15 residues. In nucleotides, the CDR3 is TGTGCCAGTAGAAGGCGGGGGAGACCCACAGATACGCAGTATTTT. Its protein product is CASRRRGRPTDTQYF. Full variable domain (rest looked up from reference TRBV19 and TRBJ2-3): DGGITQSPKYLFRKEGQNVTLSCEQNLNHDAMYWYRQDPGQGLRLIYYSQIVNDFQKGDIAEGYSVSREKKESFPLTVTSAQKNPTAFYLCASRRRGRPTDTQYFGPGTRLTVL.

The chain combines TRBV19 with TRBJ1-2; 8 bases are a match to TRBD1. Germline V gene data show CDR1 as LNHDA and CDR2 as SQIVND (reference sequence). The junction had 5 bases not matched to a gene; V was cut back by 8 bases and J by 9 bases. CDR3 length: 11 amino acids. The CDR3 loop is CASWTGSRYTF. The DNA for the CDR3 is TGTGCCAGTTGGACAGGGTCTCGCTACACCTTC. The complete variable domain, with remaining parts taken from reference TRBV19 and TRBJ1-2, reads DGGITQSPKYLFRKEGQNVTLSCEQNLNHDAMYWYRQDPGQGLRLIYYSQIVNDFQKGDIAEGYSVSREKKESFPLTVTSAQKNPTAFYLCASWTGSRYTFGSGTRLTVV.

This clone was seen only a few times. The chain combines TRBV18 with TRBJ1-1, with D possibly matching TRBD1 (5 bases). V was shortened by 3 bases and J by 3 bases, with 14 bases between the two germline ends. CDR1 and CDR2 (germline): KGHSH, LQKENI. This CDR3 spans 15 amino acids. The CDR3 sequence: CASSPIEGFDTEAFF. In DNA, the CDR3 is TGTGCCAGCTCACCGATTGAGGGGTTTGACACTGAAGCTTTCTTT.

This clone was counted only a few times. The CDR3 bases are TGTGCCAGCAGCTTAGTTCAGGATTACGAGCAGTTCTTC. Amino acids: CASSLVQDYEQFF. The chain couples TRBV7-2 to TRBJ2-1, with D unresolved. CDR3 length equals 13 residues. V was trimmed by 1 base and J by 10 bases, leaving 11 bases between them. Looked up from germline, CDR1 is SGHTA and CDR2 is FQGNSA.

This clone has a handful of counts. This sequence joins TRBV7-9 and TRBJ2-1, with D maybe TRBD2 (5 bases). The CDR3 is 13 amino acids. From germline, CDR1 is SEHNR and CDR2 FQNEAQ (reference sequence). V was clipped by 4 bases and J by 8 bases, with 12 bases between them. The CDR3 DNA reads as TGTGCCAGCAGCTACGGACTTGGGGATGAGCAGTTCTTC. Protein product: CASSYGLGDEQFF.

This clone was observed a handful of times. This same CDR3 is encoded by further DNA sequences in the sample. The J gene is TRBJ1-1, the V gene TRBV18; TRBD1 is a possible D gene (6 bases). The CDR3 has 13 amino acids. The V gene lost 6 bases and the J gene lost 1 base, with 9 bases spanning the gap. CDR1 is KGHSH and CDR2 is LQKENI in the germline V gene. The CDR3 nucleotides are TGTGCCAGCTCTTCGGACAGGAACACTGAAGCTTTCTTT. Translated: CASSSDRNTEAFF.

CDR3 sequence: CASSLEGYGELFF. Written as DNA, the CDR3 is TGCGCCAGCAGCTTGGAAGGATACGGGGAGCTGTTTTTT. This chain uses TRBV5-1 with TRBJ2-2; D not resolved. The CDR3 covers 13 residues. V gave up 0 bases and J gave up 7 bases, with 7 bases separating them. The germline gives CDR1 SGHRS, CDR2 YFSETQ.

V is TRBV5-1 and J is TRBJ1-3; no definite D call. The V gene's germline CDR1 is SGHRS and CDR2 YFSETQ. The CDR3 consists of 11 residues. V lost 7 bases and J lost 7, with 9 bases in between. Here the CDR3 reads CASSRGNTIYF. The CDR3 DNA sequence: TGCGCCAGCTCCCGCGGGAACACCATATATTTT.

The V gene is TRBV7-2, the J gene TRBJ1-1; D is undetermined. CDR1 and CDR2 (germline): SGHTA, FQGNSA. V was shortened by 5 bases and J by 1 base, with 5 bases between the two germline ends. This CDR3 is built from 12 residues. The CDR3 is CASSKQNTEAFF. The CDR3 DNA sequence: TGTGCCAGCAGCAAACAGAACACTGAAGCTTTCTTT.

This clone has just a few counts. The chain joins TRBV5-1 to TRBJ2-3; TRBD1 agrees at 8 bases. J was trimmed by 2 bases and V by 4 bases; bases with no gene match: 6. The CDR3 is 15 residues long. Germline CDR1 and CDR2: SGHRS and YFSETQ. CDR3 region: CASSPPGGHTDTQYF. CDR3 sequence (DNA): TGCGCCAGCAGCCCCCCAGGGGGCCACACAGATACGCAGTATTTT.

This clone was seen a handful of times. The gene calls are TRBV19 and TRBJ2-5; a weak D match, TRBD2 (5 bases). Germline V gene data show CDR1 as LNHDA and CDR2 as SQIVND (reference sequence). V was clipped by 5 bases and J by 7 bases, with 17 bases between them. There are 14 residues in the CDR3. The CDR3 loop reads CASSSGWGSGTQYF. The DNA for the CDR3 is TGTGCCAGTAGTTCGGGGTGGGGTTCTGGGACCCAGTACTTC.

The rearrangement uses TRBV4-1 and TRBJ2-6, with 7 nucleotides matching TRBD1. The V segment lost 4 bases and the J segment 0 bases; nucleotides outside the gene matches: 6. This CDR3 comprises 17 residues. The V gene's germline CDR1 is MGHRA and CDR2 YSYEKL. CDR3 amino acids: CASSLGTVHSGANVLTF. The CDR3 DNA reads as TGCGCCAGCAGCCTAGGGACAGTTCACTCTGGGGCCAACGTCCTGACTTTC.

V usage is TRBV6-6 and J usage is TRBJ2-5; unclear D gene. The CDR3 sequence is 14 residues long. CDR1 and CDR2 (germline): MNHNY, SVGAGI (reference sequence). Deletions cut 0 bases from V and 5 bases from J, with 10 bases between. The CDR3 sequence: CASSYSVHGETQYF. The CDR3 nucleotides read TGTGCCAGCAGTTACTCGGTCCACGGGGAGACCCAGTACTTC.

The rearrangement uses TRBV7-9 and TRBJ2-7, with D unclear. The CDR3 contains 14 residues. V was shortened by 5 bases and J by 0 bases, with 11 bases between the two germline ends. From germline, CDR1 is SEHNR and CDR2 FQNEAQ (reference sequence). CDR3 in amino acids: CASSPTASSYEQYF. The CDR3, as DNA: TGTGCCAGCAGCCCAACCGCTAGCTCCTACGAGCAGTACTTC.

The V call is TRBV28, the J call TRBJ1-4; TRBD1 matches 8 bases. V lost 2 bases, J lost 5 bases, and 4 bases stayed unmatched. This CDR3 has 15 residues. CDR1 and CDR2 (germline): MDHEN, SYDVKM. CDR3 DNA sequence: TGTGCCAGCAGTTTAGGCGGACAGGGCAATGAAAAACTGTTTTTT. Amino acids: CASSLGGQGNEKLFF.

The chain uses TRBV18 and TRBJ1-1; TRBD1 is a possible D gene (6 bases). Germline V gene lookup returns CDR1 KGHSH and CDR2 LQKENI. V lost 6 bases to trimming and J lost 1 base, with 15 bases between them. The CDR3 runs 15 residues. Here the CDR3 reads CASSWGGHRNTEAFF. CDR3 DNA sequence: TGTGCCAGCTCCTGGGGGGGGCACCGGAACACTGAAGCTTTCTTT. Looking up the rest from reference TRBV18 and TRBJ1-1 gives the full variable domain: NAGVMQNPRHLVRRRGQEARLRCSPMKGHSHVYWYRQLPEEGLKFMVYLQKENIIDESGMPKERFSAEFPKEGPSILRIQQVVRGDSAAYFCASSWGGHRNTEAFFGQGTRLTVV.

The V call is TRBV2, the J call TRBJ1-1, with TRBD1 matching 10 bases. Germline CDR1 reads SNHLY; CDR2 reads FYNNEI. This CDR3 has 15 amino acids. With 3 bases clipped from V and 3 bases from J, the junction kept 4 bases outside the gene matches. The CDR3 loop is CASSDGTGVHTEAFF. In DNA, the CDR3 is TGTGCCAGCAGTGATGGGACAGGGGTGCACACTGAAGCTTTCTTT.

This rearrangement joins TRBV4-3 to TRBJ2-1; D is uncertain. Trimming cost V 0 bases and J 10 bases, with 10 bases left between them. This CDR3 contains 13 residues. CDR1 and CDR2 (germline): LGHNA, YSLEER. This chain's CDR3 is CASSQDFRGEQFF. The CDR3, as DNA: TGCGCCAGCAGCCAAGATTTTCGAGGAGAGCAGTTCTTC.

This sequence joins TRBV4-2 and TRBJ2-3; perhaps D is TRBD1 or TRBD2 (5 bases each). Per germline, CDR1 LGHNA and CDR2 YNFKEQ. There are 17 residues in the CDR3. Trimming shortened V by 0 bases and J by 2 bases, and 15 bases separated the two germline ends. The chain's CDR3 is CASSQDWDPIITDTQYF. The CDR3 nucleotides read TGTGCCAGCAGCCAAGATTGGGACCCAATAATCACAGATACGCAGTATTTT.

This clone is categorized as medium-sized (0.01 to 0.1%). Other DNA sequences from this sample encode an identical CDR3 as well. This rearrangement joins TRBV28 to TRBJ1-2, with no clear D. The length of the CDR3 is 12 residues. Trimming cost V 3 bases and J 5 bases, with 7 bases left between them. Germline V lookup: CDR1 MDHEN, CDR2 SYDVKM. CDR3: CASSLVGYGYTF. As DNA, the CDR3 is TGTGCCAGCAGTTTGGTAGGTTATGGCTACACCTTC.